This is a list of T cell receptor beta chains from one sample in a study of CXCR3-negative and CXCR3-positive naive CD8 T cells. After re-calling the 5' RACE reads, TCRdb lists one entry per CDR3 protein, DNA absent. The repertoire table contains roughly 100,000 distinct CDR3 sequences. The sequenced sample was naive CXCR3- CD8+ T cells from blood. These receptors all come from a human donor in good health. Some clones in this sample may be carry-over from other donors' samples. Both conserved end residues are part of each CDR3.

v_gene	j_gene	CDR3aa
TRBV7-3	TRBJ2-3	CASRFLRSSTDTQYF
TRBV27	TRBJ2-7	CASSLGLAHEQYF
TRBV12-3/TRBV12-4	TRBJ2-6	CASSLVEISGANVLTF
TRBV20-1	TRBJ2-7	CSARDRTDTTYEQYF
TRBV28	TRBJ2-4	CASTTDRDYHRKAKNIQYF
TRBV3-1	TRBJ2-2	CASSQVGLAANTGELFF
TRBV7-2	TRBJ2-5	CASSPNRDSHLATQYF
TRBV4-3	TRBJ1-2	CASSQEYAASYGYTF
TRBV30	TRBJ1-1	CAYLDLNTEDFF
TRBV29-1	TRBJ1-2	CSAPTGANYGYTF
TRBV15	TRBJ2-1	CATSRTGEGYNEQFF
TRBV6-2/TRBV6-3	TRBJ2-7	CASGRTDQQYF
TRBV15	TRBJ2-7	CATSRDWDVYEQYF
TRBV6-2/TRBV6-3	TRBJ2-7	CASSYSRTSNTYEQYF
TRBV6-6	TRBJ1-1	CASSYQGENTEAFF
TRBV7-2	TRBJ2-1	CASSPTGGSYNEQFF
TRBV29-1	TRBJ2-1	CSLRDGDYNEQFF
TRBV6-2/TRBV6-3	TRBJ2-3	CASVSGGSTTDTQYF
TRBV6-5	TRBJ2-2	CASSYSASGLTANTGELFF
TRBV5-6	TRBJ2-7	CASSLVQDYEQYF
TRBV19	TRBJ2-1	CASSARDLNEQFF
TRBV10-3	TRBJ1-2	CAISEIGQKDYGYTF
TRBV20-1	TRBJ2-7	CSASRDRGSYEQYF
TRBV7-2	TRBJ2-5	CASSFGTSWETQYF
TRBV9	TRBJ2-7	CASSVNRDGTYEQYF
TRBV12-3/TRBV12-4	TRBJ1-2	CASSFGRAYGYTF
TRBV28	TRBJ1-6	CASTPYPEHRSPLHF